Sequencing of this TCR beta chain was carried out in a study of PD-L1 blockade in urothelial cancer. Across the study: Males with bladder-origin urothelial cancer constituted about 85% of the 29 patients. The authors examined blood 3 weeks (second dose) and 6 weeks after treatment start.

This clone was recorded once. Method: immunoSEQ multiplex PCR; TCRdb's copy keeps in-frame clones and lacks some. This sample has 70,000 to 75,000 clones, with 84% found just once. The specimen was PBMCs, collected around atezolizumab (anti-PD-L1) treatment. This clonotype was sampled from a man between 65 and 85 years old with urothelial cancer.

Written as DNA, the CDR3 is TGCGCCAGCAGCCCGGGACTGCTCCCGCTGAACACTGAAGCTTTCTTT. Protein sequence: CASSPGLLPLNTEAFF. The genes are TRBV5-1 and TRBJ1-1; maybe TRBD1 (5 bases). The length of the CDR3 is 16 residues. Trimming pared 4 bases from V and 0 bases from J, leaving 16 bases between. The germline gives CDR1 SGHRS, CDR2 YFSETQ. Full variable domain (remainder filled in from reference TRBV5-1 and TRBJ1-1): KAGVTQTPRYLIKTRGQQVTLSCSPISGHRSVSWYQQTPGQGLQFLFEYFSETQRNKGNFPGRFSGRQFSNSRSEMNVSTLELGDSALYLCASSPGLLPLNTEAFFGQGTRLTVV.